This T cell receptor (beta chain) was sequenced in a study of blood T cell repertoires in COVID-19 (TCRdb year 2020). In the study overall: Collaborator samples came from the United States, Italy and Spain and covered acute and convalescent phases of COVID-19. The prospective study material was composed of cDNA or gDNA derived from T cells, B-cell-depleted T cells, or PBMCs. The dataset comprised deeply sampled blood TCRbeta repertoires from subjects exposed to, actively infected with, or recovered from COVID-19. The repertoires were released in a freely available public database meant as a resource for research on the immune response to SARS-CoV-2. The samples were drawn from the first 160 participants of the ongoing ImmuneRACE study and from more than 1,000 subjects provided by 6 global collaborators. Nearly every sample came with metadata listing a de-identified subject ID, COVID-19 status, age in years and sex. Where available, HLA class I and class II types were obtained from metadata supplied by the sample provider rather than from assay-based typing. Summary of the overall study and its limitations: The quantity of clinical and demographic metadata differed by source and by participant and was supplied without curation.

A word on this clone: Which antigen it targets is not known. It has no much larger one-base neighbor in the sample; base qualities were not kept.

TCRbeta CDR3 regions were amplified from genomic DNA by means of the immunoSEQ Assay, a bias-controlled multiplex PCR. The paper's data handling went like this. The number of nucleated cells in each sample was estimated from the amplification of reference gene primers within the assay. Sequence reads were collapsed and filtered to measure the absolute abundance of every unique TCRbeta CDR3 rearrangement. For each sample, productive Simpson clonality was calculated by taking the square root of Simpson's diversity index across productive rearrangements. This immuneACCESS table, as held by TCRdb, lists in-frame sequences with V and J called but not all clones. Of the missing ones, under half trace to an unresolved V gene in checked studies; the others have no known cause. V and J calls and clone size come straight from that table; D and trimming were deduced from the DNA. For this sample the table gives about 300,000 clones, of which about 88% were detected only once. The ten most abundant clones make up over 1.1% of the sample.

One collaborating source in Seattle enrolled patients while the patients were actively infected and followed the patients over time throughout the course of disease. The collaborating institutions used their own protocols to collect whole blood in K2EDTA tubes. For TCRbeta analysis, collaborators shipped samples as frozen whole blood, isolated PBMCs, or DNA extracted from either of those sample types. Per the germline V gene, MDHEN is the CDR1 and SYDVKM is the CDR2. Counted from cysteine to phenylalanine, this CDR3 has 14 amino acids. Of the read, only the CDR3 DNA is kept; its 42 bases are in frame from base 1. V ends up 6 bases short and J 4 bases short, with an unmatched junction base count of 5.

This TCR came from a human donor with COVID-19, enrolled during active disease. The donor label of this sample is uncertain. In this chain, TRBV28 is recombined with TRBJ2-2; 7 bases in the junction line up with TRBD2. The material sequenced was peripheral blood. In nucleotide form, the sequence is TGTGCCAGCAGAACCGGCGGGGGCACCGGGGAGCTGTTTTTT. This gives the protein CASRTGGGTGELFF.